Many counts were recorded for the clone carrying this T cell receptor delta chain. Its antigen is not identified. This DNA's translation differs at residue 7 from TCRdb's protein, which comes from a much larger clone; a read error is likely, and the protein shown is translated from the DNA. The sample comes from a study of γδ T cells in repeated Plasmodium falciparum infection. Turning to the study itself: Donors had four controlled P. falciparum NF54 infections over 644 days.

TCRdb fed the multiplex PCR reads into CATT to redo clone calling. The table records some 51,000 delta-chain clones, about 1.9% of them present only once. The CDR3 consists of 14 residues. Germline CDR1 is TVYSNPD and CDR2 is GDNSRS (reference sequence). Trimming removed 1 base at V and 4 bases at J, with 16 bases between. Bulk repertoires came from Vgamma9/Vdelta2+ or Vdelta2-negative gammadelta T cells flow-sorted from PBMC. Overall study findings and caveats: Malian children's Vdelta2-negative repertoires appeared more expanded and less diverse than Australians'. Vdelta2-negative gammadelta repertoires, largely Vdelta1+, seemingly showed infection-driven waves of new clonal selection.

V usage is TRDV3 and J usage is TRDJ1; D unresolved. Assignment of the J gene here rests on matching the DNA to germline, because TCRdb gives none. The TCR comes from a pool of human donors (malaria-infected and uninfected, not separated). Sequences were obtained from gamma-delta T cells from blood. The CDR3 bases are TGTGCCTTTAAAGAGCCTAGGGGCTACGATAAACTCATCTTT. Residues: CAFKEPRGYDKLIF.